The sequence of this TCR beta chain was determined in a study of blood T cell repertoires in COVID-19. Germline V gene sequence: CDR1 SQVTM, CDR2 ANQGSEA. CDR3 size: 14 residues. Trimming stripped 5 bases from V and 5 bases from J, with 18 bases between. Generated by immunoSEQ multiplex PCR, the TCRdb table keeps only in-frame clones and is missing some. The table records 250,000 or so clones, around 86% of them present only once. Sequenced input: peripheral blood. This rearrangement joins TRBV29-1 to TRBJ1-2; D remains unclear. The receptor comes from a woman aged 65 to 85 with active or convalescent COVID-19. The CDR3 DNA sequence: TGCAGCGTTTCCGGAGAGCGGCTATTATATGGCTACACCTTC. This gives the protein CSVSGERLLYGYTF.